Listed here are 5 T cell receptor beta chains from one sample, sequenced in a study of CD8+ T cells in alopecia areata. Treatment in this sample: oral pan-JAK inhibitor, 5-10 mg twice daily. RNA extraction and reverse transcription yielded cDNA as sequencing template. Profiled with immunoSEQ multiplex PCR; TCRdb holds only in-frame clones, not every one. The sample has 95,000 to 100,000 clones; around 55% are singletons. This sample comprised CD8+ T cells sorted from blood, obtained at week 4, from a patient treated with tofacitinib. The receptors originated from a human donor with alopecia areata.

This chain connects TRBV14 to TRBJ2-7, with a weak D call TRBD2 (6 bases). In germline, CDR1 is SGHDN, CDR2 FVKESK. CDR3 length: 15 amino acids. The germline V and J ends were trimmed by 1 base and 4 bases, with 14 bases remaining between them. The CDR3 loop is CASSQVTGSGYEQYF. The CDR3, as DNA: TGTGCCAGCAGCCAAGTTACCGGGAGTGGGTACGAGCAGTACTTC.

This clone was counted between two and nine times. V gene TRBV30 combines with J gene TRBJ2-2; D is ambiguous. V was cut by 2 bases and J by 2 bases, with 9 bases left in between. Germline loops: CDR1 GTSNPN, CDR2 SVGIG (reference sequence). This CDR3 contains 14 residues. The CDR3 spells CAWSYSSNTGELFF. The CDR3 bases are TGTGCCTGGAGTTATTCCTCAAACACCGGGGAGCTGTTTTTT.

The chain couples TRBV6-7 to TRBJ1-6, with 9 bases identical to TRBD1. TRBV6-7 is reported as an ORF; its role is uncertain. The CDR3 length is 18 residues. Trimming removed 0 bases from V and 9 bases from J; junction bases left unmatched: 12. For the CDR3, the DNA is TGTGCCAGCAGTTACTCAGGACAGGGGAAGGGGAAGGGTTCACCCCTCCACTTT. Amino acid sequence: CASSYSGQGKGKGSPLHF.

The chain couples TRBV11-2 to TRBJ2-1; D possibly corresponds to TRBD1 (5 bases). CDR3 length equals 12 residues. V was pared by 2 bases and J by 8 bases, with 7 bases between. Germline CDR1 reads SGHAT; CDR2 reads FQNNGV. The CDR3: CASSLWGYEQFF. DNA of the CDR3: TGTGCCAGCAGCTTATGGGGCTATGAGCAGTTCTTC.

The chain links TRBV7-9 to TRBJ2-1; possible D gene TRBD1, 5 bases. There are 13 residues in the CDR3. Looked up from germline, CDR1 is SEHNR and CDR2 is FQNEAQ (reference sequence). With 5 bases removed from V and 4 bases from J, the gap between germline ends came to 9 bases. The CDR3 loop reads CASSPDSYNEQFF. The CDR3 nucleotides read TGTGCCAGCAGCCCCGACAGTTACAATGAGCAGTTCTTC.